This T cell receptor beta chain was recorded in a study of blood T cell repertoires in COVID-19. Study as a whole: PBMCs, B-cell-depleted T cells, or T cells were the source of the cDNA or gDNA that made up the material.

The CDR3 loop spans 12 amino acids. Germline CDR1 reads SGHVS; CDR2 reads FQNEAQ. The V gene lost 3 bases and the J gene lost 9 bases, with 11 bases spanning the gap. This clone was detected only once. TCRdb's table, derived via immunoSEQ multiplex PCR, lists solely in-frame clones and lacks some. The table shows about 52,000 clones, with 65% to 85% occurring only once. Patients of the Seattle cohort, enrolled during active infection, were followed longitudinally. This clonotype originated in a woman older than 75 with COVID-19, enrolled during active disease. The chain joins TRBV7-8 to TRBJ2-5; no definite D call. Source material: peripheral blood. The CDR3 DNA reads as TGTGCCAGCAGCTTCGAGCGCGGCGCCCAGTACTTC. It encodes CASSFERGAQYF.